This TCR beta chain is drawn from a study of T cells in Graves' hyperthyroidism and ophthalmopathy. Study results and caveats: Most thyroid clonotypes expanded above 0.001 were also detected in blood.

There were TCR beta CDR3 regions amplified from RNA transcripts. A set of HTBI primers served as the primers for a first-round RT-PCR of the TCR CDR3. TCRdb independently ran MiXCR on the multiplex PCR reads; one entry per CDR3 protein. The data contain over 300,000 distinct CDR3 sequences, about 14% of them singletons. Each diagnosis was grounded in clinical symptoms, serum thyroxine and TRAb, thyroid ultrasound, and orbital computed tomography. Details on this clonotype: The antigen remains undetermined.

The sequence derives from a woman aged 55-70 years with Graves' hyperthyroidism. Sequenced: blood.

CDR3 bases: TGTGCCAGCAGCTTGTTCCTACGGGAGGGATACTACAATGAGCAGTTCTTC. This encodes CASSLFLREGYYNEQFF. This sequence joins TRBV5-5 and TRBJ2-1; TRBD2 matches 8 bases. V gave up 1 base and J gave up 3 bases; unmatched junction bases: 9. This CDR3 comprises 17 residues. Germline lookup yields CDR1 SGHKS and CDR2 YYEKEE (reference sequence).